These 19 T cell receptor beta chains originate from one sample sequenced in a study of shared clonotypes between healthy human individuals. Assay used: immunoSEQ multiplex PCR; TCRdb lists only in-frame clones, some missing. The table shows roughly 2,500,000 clones, with under 95% occurring only once. The sample taken for sequencing was naive CD4+ T cells from PBMCs. Indicated subset: CD45RA+ positively selected. All receptors derive from a man aged 18 to 30 in good health. Some clones in this sample may be carry-over from other donors' samples.

CDR3 sequence reads: CATTPTGSYNEQFF. In DNA form, the CDR3 reads TGTGCCACTACCCCGACTGGCAGCTACAATGAGCAGTTCTTC. This chain joins TRBV10-3 and TRBJ2-1, with D unclear. CDR3 length: 14 amino acids. Germline V CDR1 and CDR2: ENHRY, SYGVKD. V was clipped by 10 bases and J by 3 bases, with 16 bases between them.

The rearrangement links TRBV27 to TRBJ2-7; 7 bases are shared with TRBD2. With 3 bases clipped from V and 6 bases from J, the junction kept 5 bases outside the gene matches. The germline V gene encodes CDR1 MNHEY and CDR2 SMNVEV (reference sequence). The length of the CDR3 is 13 residues. Here the CDR3 reads CASSFGGLGEQYF. Here the CDR3 DNA reads TGTGCCAGCAGTTTCGGGGGGTTGGGCGAGCAGTACTTC.

The rearrangement links TRBV10-2 to TRBJ1-1, with D maybe TRBD1 (6 bases). The germline V and J ends were trimmed by 6 bases and 0 bases, with 14 bases remaining between them. CDR1 is WSHSY and CDR2 is SAAADI in the germline V gene. The CDR3 is 15 residues long. For the CDR3, the DNA is TGCGCCAGCAGGGGGGGGGCATCCTTGAACACTGAAGCTTTCTTT. The encoded protein is CASRGGASLNTEAFF.

This clone has a single count. The V call is TRBV6-7, the J call TRBJ1-5, with unresolved D. TRBV6-7 is filed as an ORF, its function uncertain. The CDR3 has 14 residues. Trimming removed 3 bases from V and 2 bases from J, with 8 bases in between. CDR3 coding DNA: TGTGCCAGCAGTTATTTGGCGGGCAATCAGCCCCAGCATTTT. Amino acid sequence: CASSYLAGNQPQHF.

The V call is TRBV18, the J call TRBJ1-2, with no clear D. Trimming stripped 1 base from V and 0 bases from J, with 9 bases between. The CDR3 spans 15 residues. CDR1 is KGHSH and CDR2 is LQKENI in the germline V gene. The CDR3 nucleotides read TGTGCCAGCTCACCACAGGGCCTTCCTAACTATGGCTACACCTTC. This translates into CASSPQGLPNYGYTF.

The rearrangement joins TRBV28 to TRBJ2-2; a possible D gene is TRBD2 (6 bases). This CDR3 contains 14 residues. V was clipped by 8 bases and J by 8 bases, with 18 bases between them. Germline CDR1 MDHEN, CDR2 SYDVKM. This CDR3 is CASGWLRGSGELFF. CDR3 in DNA: TGTGCCAGCGGATGGCTGCGGGGCTCGGGGGAGCTGTTTTTT.

The chain employs TRBV7-2 and TRBJ2-2; the match to TRBD2 covers 7 bases. Per germline, CDR1 SGHTA and CDR2 FQGNSA. The CDR3 has 16 residues. The V and J ends lost 5 bases and 2 bases, in that order; junction bases with no gene match: 8. The CDR3 DNA reads TGTGCCAGCAGCCCAGCGGGGATTACAAACACCGGGGAGCTGTTTTTT. Encoded protein: CASSPAGITNTGELFF.

V and J are TRBV6-9 and TRBJ1-1; no definite D call. The CDR3 covers 17 residues. The germline V gene has CDR1 MNHGY and CDR2 SVAAGI. The germline V and J ends were trimmed by 6 bases and 1 base, with 21 bases remaining between them. CDR3 coding DNA: TGTGCCAGCAGAAGCTCCTTGGAACAAACAGCGAACACTGAAGCTTTCTTT. Translated: CASRSSLEQTANTEAFF.

The genes are TRBV6-1 and TRBJ1-4; D is unresolved. V dropped 4 bases and J dropped 6 bases, with 6 bases sitting between them. The CDR3 extends over 12 amino acids. The germline gives CDR1 MNHNS, CDR2 SASEGT. The CDR3 reads CASSARDEKLFF. CDR3 nucleotide sequence: TGTGCCAGCAGTGCGAGGGATGAAAAACTGTTTTTT.

This clone was recorded once. J is TRBJ2-2 and V is TRBV2; 9 nucleotides align to TRBD1. This CDR3 contains 19 residues. From germline, CDR1 is SNHLY and CDR2 FYNNEI. With V trimmed by 6 bases and J by 4 bases, 18 bases remained unmatched. CDR3 residues: CASRPRPWRTGVSTGELFF. As DNA, the CDR3 is TGTGCCAGCAGACCCCGGCCCTGGCGGACAGGGGTTAGCACCGGGGAGCTGTTTTTT.

The genes are TRBV19 and TRBJ1-1; D is uncertain. V lost 3 bases to trimming and J lost 1 base, with 9 bases between them. There are 14 residues in the CDR3. The germline V gene encodes CDR1 LNHDA and CDR2 SQIVND (reference sequence). The CDR3 sequence is CASSIWYQNTEAFF. CDR3 nucleotide sequence: TGTGCCAGTAGTATTTGGTACCAGAACACTGAAGCTTTCTTT.

This sequence joins TRBV7-9 and TRBJ2-2, with D maybe TRBD2 (5 bases). The CDR3 runs to 16 residues. V gave up 3 bases and J gave up 0 bases, with 11 bases separating them. Germline V gene lookup returns CDR1 SEHNR and CDR2 FQNEAQ (reference sequence). CDR3 sequence: CASSLGPGSNTGELFF. The CDR3 DNA follows: TGTGCCAGCAGCTTGGGTCCGGGGTCGAACACCGGGGAGCTGTTTTTT.

The gene calls are TRBV15 and TRBJ1-5, with D tentatively TRBD1 (5 bases). The CDR3 is made up of 14 amino acids. V dropped 3 bases and J dropped 4 bases, with 10 bases sitting between them. Germline V gene sequence: CDR1 LNHNV, CDR2 YYDKDF (reference sequence). DNA of the CDR3: TGTGCCACCAGCAGGACAGAGAGGAATCAGCCCCAGCATTTT. Translation: CATSRTERNQPQHF. Filled out from reference TRBV15 and TRBJ1-5, the complete variable domain reads DAMVIQNPRYQVTQFGKPVTLSCSQTLNHNVMYWYQQKSSQAPKLLFHYYDKDFNNEADTPDNFQSRRPNTSFCFLDIRSPGLGDTAMYLCATSRTERNQPQHFGDGTRLSIL.

This chain connects TRBV29-1 to TRBJ2-1, with 7 bases lining up with TRBD1. The CDR3 has 12 residues. V gave up 7 bases and J gave up 8 bases; unmatched junction bases: 8. CDR1 and CDR2 (germline): SQVTM, ANQGSEA. The DNA of the CDR3 is TGCAGCGGTAAACAGGGGACGGATGAGCAGTTCTTC. Translation gives CSGKQGTDEQFF.

The chain carries TRBV7-2 and TRBJ1-1; possibly TRBD1 for D (5 bases). Germline-derived CDR1 and CDR2 are SGHTA and FQGNSA. The CDR3 totals 14 residues. Trimming stripped 2 bases from V and 5 bases from J, with 12 bases between. Here the CDR3 DNA reads TGTGCCAGCAGCTTACAGGGAACGCAAACTGAAGCTTTCTTT. It translates to CASSLQGTQTEAFF.

This chain links TRBV2 with TRBJ1-1; 8 nucleotides line up with TRBD1. CDR1 and CDR2 (germline): SNHLY, FYNNEI. V was pared by 6 bases and J by 2 bases, with 8 bases of the junction left unmatched. CDR3 length equals 15 residues. DNA of the CDR3: TGTGCCAGCAGCGCACAGGGGGAAGAAAACACTGAAGCTTTCTTT. Translated: CASSAQGEENTEAFF.

As for this clone: This CDR3 is also generated by other DNA sequences in the sample. The genes are TRBV28 and TRBJ2-7, with 10 bases fitting TRBD1. The ends lost 5 bases at V and 4 bases at J; junction bases unmatched: 8. Germline CDR1 is MDHEN and CDR2 is SYDVKM. The CDR3 is 15 residues long. The CDR3 spells CASSAPGQGFYEQYF. The DNA of the CDR3 is TGTGCCAGCAGTGCTCCGGGACAGGGGTTTTACGAGCAGTACTTC.

The rearrangement joins TRBV2 to TRBJ2-3; D possibly corresponds to TRBD1 (7 bases). Deletions cut 2 bases from V and 6 bases from J, with 12 bases between. Germline values: CDR1 SNHLY, CDR2 FYNNEI. The CDR3 totals 14 residues. CDR3 sequence: CASSENPGGDTQYF. CDR3 nucleotide sequence: TGTGCCAGCAGTGAAAACCCAGGGGGGGATACGCAGTATTTT.

The rearrangement uses TRBV6-1 and TRBJ1-1; D gene unclear. Trimming shortened V by 4 bases and J by 1 base, and 7 bases separated the two germline ends. This CDR3 is built from 13 residues. CDR1 and CDR2 (germline): MNHNS, SASEGT. CDR3 sequence reads: CASSVDWNTEAFF. The CDR3, as DNA: TGTGCCAGCAGTGTGGACTGGAACACTGAAGCTTTCTTT.